This TCR beta chain originates from a study of human T cells and chemical hapten exposure. TCRdb reanalysed the RACE reads using MiXCR and keeps one entry per CDR3 protein. Seen here are roughly 80,000 distinct CDR3 sequences, around a tenth observed once, and the top ten hold 4% to 5%. This sample's time point: patch test 1, 2 weeks after DPC sensitization. Treatment meaning: therapeutic diphenylcyclopropenone sensitization with weekly scalp DPC. This clonotype was observed at least ten times. V shed 4 bases and J shed 11 bases, with 14 bases lying between them. This CDR3 is built from 12 residues. Germline CDR1 is SQVTM and CDR2 is ANQGSEA.

The source material was whole blood, sampled in connection with sensitization to the hapten diphenylcyclopropenone (DPC). The receptor was isolated from a woman aged 45-59 years with alopecia areata. Some clones in this sample may be carry-over from other donors' samples. V usage is TRBV29-1 and J usage is TRBJ1-4; no firm D call. The CDR3 is CSVVNPESKLFF. For the CDR3, the DNA is TGCAGCGTTGTGAATCCGGAGTCTAAACTGTTTTTT.